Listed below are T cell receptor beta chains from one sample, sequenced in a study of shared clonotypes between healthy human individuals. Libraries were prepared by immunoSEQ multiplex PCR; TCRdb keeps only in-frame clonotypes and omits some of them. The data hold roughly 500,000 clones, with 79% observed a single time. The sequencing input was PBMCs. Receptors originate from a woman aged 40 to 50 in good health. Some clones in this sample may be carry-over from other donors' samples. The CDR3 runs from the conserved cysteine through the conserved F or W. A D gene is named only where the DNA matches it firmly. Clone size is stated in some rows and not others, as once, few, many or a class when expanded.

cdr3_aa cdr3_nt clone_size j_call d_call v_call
CASSLFGRKNNEQFF TGTGCCAGCAGTTTATTCGGGAGGAAAAACAATGAGCAGTTCTTC - TRBJ2-1 TRBD2 TRBV28
CASSLGLAGGFPRNEQFF TGTGCCAGCAGTTTAGGCCTAGCGGGAGGCTTCCCTCGCAATGAGCAGTTCTTC - TRBJ2-1 TRBD2 TRBV27
CASSLAGTGSYEQYF TGTGCCAGCAGTTTAGCCGGGACAGGGTCCTACGAGCAGTACTTC - TRBJ2-7 TRBD1 TRBV28
CASSQGGTGRGETQYF TGCGCCAGCAGCCAAGGGGGGACAGGGCGAGGAGAGACCCAGTACTTC - TRBJ2-5 TRBD1 TRBV4-3
CASSLRRGTSGTSPYNEQFF TGTGCCAGCAGTTTAAGGAGGGGGACTAGCGGGACCTCACCTTACAATGAGCAGTTCTTC - TRBJ2-1 TRBD2 TRBV27
CASSSLRDTSNQPQHF TGTGCCAGCAGTTCTCTGCGGGACACTAGCAATCAGCCCCAGCATTTT once TRBJ1-5 - TRBV28
CAWSVGLAGVGEQFF TGTGCCTGGAGTGTGGGACTAGCGGGAGTTGGAGAGCAGTTCTTC - TRBJ2-1 TRBD2 TRBV30
CASTPGLAGSYEQFF TGTGCCAGCACTCCGGGACTAGCGGGTAGCTATGAGCAGTTCTTC - TRBJ2-1 TRBD2 TRBV28
CASSQVVLAGDNEQFF TGTGCCAGCAGCCAAGTGGTACTAGCGGGAGACAATGAGCAGTTCTTC - TRBJ2-1 TRBD2 TRBV4-2
CASSLAQGEQYF TGTGCCAGCAGCTTAGCGCAGGGGGAGCAGTACTTC - TRBJ2-7 - TRBV7-9
CASSLAGLASDTQYF TGTGCCAGCAGCTTAGCAGGTCTAGCGTCAGATACGCAGTATTTT - TRBJ2-3 - TRBV7-2
CASSVAGGPGTGELFF TGTGCCAGCAGCGTAGCGGGAGGGCCAGGGACCGGGGAGCTGTTTTTT - TRBJ2-2 TRBD2 TRBV9
CASSVDYTDTQYF TGTGCCAGCAGCGTTGACTACACAGATACGCAGTATTTT - TRBJ2-3 - TRBV7-3
CAWSPGMVQETQYF TGTGCCTGGAGTCCAGGGATGGTCCAAGAGACCCAGTACTTC - TRBJ2-5 - TRBV30
CASSSDSRYNEQFF TGCGCCAGCAGCTCGGACAGTCGCTACAATGAGCAGTTCTTC - TRBJ2-1 - TRBV5-1
CASSQDGTSGRAKTQYF TGTGCCAGCAGCCAAGATGGGACTAGCGGGAGGGCAAAGACCCAGTACTTC once TRBJ2-5 TRBD2 TRBV4-2
CASSLGLAGHGELFF TGTGCCAGTAGCCTAGGACTAGCGGGACACGGGGAGCTGTTTTTT - TRBJ2-2 TRBD2 TRBV19
CASSRNRGPTEAFF TGCGCCAGCAGCAGAAACAGGGGGCCGACTGAAGCTTTCTTT - TRBJ1-1 TRBD1 TRBV5-1
CSGAPQGTGEAFF TGCAGCGGAGCCCCACAGGGGACCGGTGAAGCTTTCTTT many TRBJ1-1 TRBD1 TRBV29-1
CASSQGTIAYEQYF TGCGCCAGCAGCCAAGGCACTATCGCATACGAGCAGTACTTC once TRBJ2-7 - TRBV4-1
CASSLFPGSLSYGYTF TGTGCCAGCAGCTTATTTCCAGGGAGCCTCTCCTATGGCTACACCTTC - TRBJ1-2 - TRBV7-2
CASSPLQGQNTGELFF TGTGCCAGCTCACCACTACAGGGCCAAAACACCGGGGAGCTGTTTTTT once TRBJ2-2 - TRBV18
CAWSVGTGKGEQYF TGTGCCTGGAGTGTAGGGACGGGGAAGGGGGAGCAGTACTTC - TRBJ2-7 - TRBV30
CASSPDSGRSYEQYF TGTGCCAGCAGCCCGGACAGCGGGCGGTCCTACGAGCAGTACTTC - TRBJ2-7 - TRBV5-4
CASSSGTDGELFF TGTGCCAGCAGTAGCGGAACGGACGGGGAGCTGTTTTTT - TRBJ2-2 - TRBV9
CASPKGAGNTGELFF TGTGCCAGCCCGAAGGGGGCAGGGAACACCGGGGAGCTGTTTTTT - TRBJ2-2 TRBD1 TRBV2
CASSDGDGTYNEQFF TGTGCCAGCAGTGATGGGGACGGAACCTACAATGAGCAGTTCTTC - TRBJ2-1 - TRBV6-1
CAGTGRDYGYTF TGTGCCGGAACCGGGAGGGACTATGGCTACACCTTC - TRBJ1-2 - TRBV30
CASSQDSNQPQHF TGTGCCAGCAGTCAGGACAGCAATCAGCCCCAGCATTTT few TRBJ1-5 - TRBV6-4
CASSSAGTTNTGELFF TGCGCCAGCAGCTCCGCCGGGACAACGAACACCGGGGAGCTGTTTTTT - TRBJ2-2 - TRBV5-1
CASSLVAGGEEQFF TGTGCCAGCAGCTTAGTTGCGGGAGGGGAGGAGCAGTTCTTC - TRBJ2-1 TRBD2 TRBV11-3
CASSETGVFGEKLFF TGTGCCAGCAGCGAAACAGGGGTTTTCGGTGAAAAACTGTTTTTT - TRBJ1-4 TRBD1 TRBV5-5
CASSVATGTSGRADEQYF TGTGCCAGCAGCGTAGCTACCGGAACTAGCGGGAGGGCGGACGAGCAGTACTTC - TRBJ2-7 TRBD2 TRBV9
CASTTGTRGEKLFF TGTGCCAGTACCACCGGGACCCGAGGTGAAAAACTGTTTTTT - TRBJ1-4 - TRBV19
CAWTLAGAYEQFF TGTGCCTGGACGCTAGCGGGAGCCTATGAGCAGTTCTTC - TRBJ2-1 TRBD2 TRBV30
CASSVTSASVGEQYF TGTGCCAGCAGCGTGACTAGCGCTTCTGTTGGAGAGCAGTACTTC - TRBJ2-7 TRBD2 TRBV9
CASSQDGTGVASYEQYF TGTGCCAGCAGCCAAGATGGGACAGGGGTGGCTTCCTACGAGCAGTACTTC once TRBJ2-7 TRBD1 TRBV4-2
CASSPTSGFTYNEQFF TGTGCCAGCAGCCCGACTAGCGGGTTCACCTACAATGAGCAGTTCTTC - TRBJ2-1 TRBD2 TRBV7-6
CASSLVTPVGQPQHF TGTGCCAGCAGTTTAGTGACTCCGGTTGGTCAGCCCCAGCATTTT - TRBJ1-5 - TRBV28